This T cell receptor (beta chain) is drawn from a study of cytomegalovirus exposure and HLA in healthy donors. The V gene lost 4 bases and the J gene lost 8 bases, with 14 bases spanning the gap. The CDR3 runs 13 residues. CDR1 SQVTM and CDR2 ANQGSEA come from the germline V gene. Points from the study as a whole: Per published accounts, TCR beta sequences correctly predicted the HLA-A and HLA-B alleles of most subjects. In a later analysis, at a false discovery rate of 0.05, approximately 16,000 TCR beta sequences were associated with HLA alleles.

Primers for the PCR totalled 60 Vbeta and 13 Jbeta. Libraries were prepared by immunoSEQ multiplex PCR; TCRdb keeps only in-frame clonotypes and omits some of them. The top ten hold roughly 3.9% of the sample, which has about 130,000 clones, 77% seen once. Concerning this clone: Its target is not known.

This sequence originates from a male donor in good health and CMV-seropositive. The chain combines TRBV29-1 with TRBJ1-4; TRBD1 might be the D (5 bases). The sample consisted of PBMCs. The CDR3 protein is CSVGDSRGEKLFF. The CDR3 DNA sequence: TGCAGCGTTGGGGACTCTCGCGGGGAAAAACTGTTTTTT.